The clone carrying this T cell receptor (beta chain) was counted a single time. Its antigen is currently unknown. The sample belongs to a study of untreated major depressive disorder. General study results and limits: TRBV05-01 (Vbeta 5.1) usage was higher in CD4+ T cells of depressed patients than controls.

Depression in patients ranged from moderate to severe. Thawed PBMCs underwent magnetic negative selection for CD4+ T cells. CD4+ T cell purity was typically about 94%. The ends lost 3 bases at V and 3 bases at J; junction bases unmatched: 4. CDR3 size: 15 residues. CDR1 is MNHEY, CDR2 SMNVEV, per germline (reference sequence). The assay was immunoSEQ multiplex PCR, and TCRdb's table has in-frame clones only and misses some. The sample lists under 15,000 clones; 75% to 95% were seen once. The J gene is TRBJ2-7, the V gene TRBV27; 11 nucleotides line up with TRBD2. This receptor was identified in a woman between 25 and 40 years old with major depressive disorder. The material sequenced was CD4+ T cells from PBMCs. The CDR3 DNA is TGTGCCAGCAGTTTCCTACTAGCGGGAGTCTACGAGCAGTACTTC. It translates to CASSFLLAGVYEQYF.